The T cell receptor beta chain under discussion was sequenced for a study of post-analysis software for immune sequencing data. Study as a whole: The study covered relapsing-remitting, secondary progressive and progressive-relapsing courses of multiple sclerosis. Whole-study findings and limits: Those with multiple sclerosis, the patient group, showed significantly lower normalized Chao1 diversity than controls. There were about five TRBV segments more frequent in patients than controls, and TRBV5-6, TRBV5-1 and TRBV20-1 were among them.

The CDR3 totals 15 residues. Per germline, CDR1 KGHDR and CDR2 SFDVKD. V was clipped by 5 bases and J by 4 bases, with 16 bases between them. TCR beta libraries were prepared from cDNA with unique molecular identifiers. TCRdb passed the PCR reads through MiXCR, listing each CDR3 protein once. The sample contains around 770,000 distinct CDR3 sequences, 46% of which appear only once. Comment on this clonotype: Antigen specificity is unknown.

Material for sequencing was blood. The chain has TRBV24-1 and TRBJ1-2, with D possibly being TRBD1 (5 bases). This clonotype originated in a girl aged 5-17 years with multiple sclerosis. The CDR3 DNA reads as TGTGCCACCAGTGGTGCGGCAGGGAGTACCTATGGCTACACCTTC. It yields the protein CATSGAAGSTYGYTF.